These T cell receptor beta chains were read from a single sample in a study of shared clonotypes between healthy human individuals. Using immunoSEQ multiplex PCR, the repertoire was profiled, and TCRdb retains in-frame clones only, with some absent. The table shows some 1,100,000 clones, with 75% to 80% occurring only once. The specimen was memory CD4+ T cells from PBMCs. The receptors stem from a man between 18 and 35 years old in good health. Some clones in this sample may be carry-over from other donors' samples. Both conserved end residues are part of each CDR3. Each record gives: J gene, D gene, clone size, V gene, CDR3 DNA, CDR3 protein. D genes are given only for firm matches. Part of the rows lack a size; the others show once, few, many or a class for expanded clones.

J: TRBJ2-1
D: TRBD2
size: -
V: TRBV5-1
DNA: TGCGCCAGCAGCCTCTCTCTAGCGGGAGGGCCGAATGAGCAGTTCTTC
CDR3: CASSLSLAGGPNEQFF

J: TRBJ2-3
D: TRBD2
size: -
V: TRBV6-6
DNA: TGTGCCAGCAGTTGGACTAGCGGGATCGCAGATACGCAGTATTTT
CDR3: CASSWTSGIADTQYF

J: TRBJ1-4
D: -
size: -
V: TRBV28
DNA: TGTGCCAGCAGGACCCGGGGCCCATGGGAAAAACTGTTTTTT
CDR3: CASRTRGPWEKLFF

J: TRBJ1-3
D: -
size: -
V: TRBV28
DNA: TGTGCCAGCAGTTTACTCGGGAACTCTGGAAACACCATATATTTT
CDR3: CASSLLGNSGNTIYF

J: TRBJ1-3
D: -
size: few
V: TRBV5-8
DNA: TGTGCCAGCAGCTTGGAGGGGACGGCTCTAATCTCTGGGAACACCATATATTTT
CDR3: CASSLEGTALISGNTIYF

J: TRBJ2-1
D: -
size: few
V: TRBV2
DNA: TGTGCCAGCCTGGTTTACAATGAGCAGTTCTTC
CDR3: CASLVYNEQFF

J: TRBJ2-2
D: -
size: -
V: TRBV7-3
DNA: TGTGCCAGCAGCCCGAGGAGTTTGGGGAACACCGGGGAGCTGTTTTTT
CDR3: CASSPRSLGNTGELFF

J: TRBJ2-1
D: TRBD2
size: -
V: TRBV7-9
DNA: TGTGCCAGCAGCAGGCCGGGACTAGCTGATTACAATGAGCAGTTCTTC
CDR3: CASSRPGLADYNEQFF

J: TRBJ1-4
D: -
size: -
V: TRBV2
DNA: TGTGCCAGCAGTGAAGAAAACCTTAATGAAAAACTGTTTTTT
CDR3: CASSEENLNEKLFF

J: TRBJ2-1
D: -
size: -
V: TRBV5-1
DNA: TGCGCCAGCAGCTTGGCCGGGACCTCTTACAATGAGCAGTTCTTC
CDR3: CASSLAGTSYNEQFF

J: TRBJ2-5
D: -
size: -
V: TRBV5-8
DNA: TGTGCCAGCAGCTTGGATGGTAGGGTCCAGGAGACCCAGTACTTC
CDR3: CASSLDGRVQETQYF

J: TRBJ2-7
D: -
size: -
V: TRBV5-4
DNA: TGTGCCAGCAGTCACGAGCCCACCTACGAGCAGTACTTC
CDR3: CASSHEPTYEQYF

J: TRBJ2-3
D: TRBD2
size: -
V: TRBV9
DNA: TGTGCCAGCACCGTAGGACTAGCGGGAGTTGATACGCAGTATTTT
CDR3: CASTVGLAGVDTQYF

J: TRBJ2-3
D: -
size: -
V: TRBV28
DNA: TGTGCCAGCAGTTTCCTCATAGATCGGGCTCTAGCCATCACAGATACGCAGTATTTT
CDR3: CASSFLIDRALAITDTQYF

J: TRBJ2-6
D: TRBD1
size: once
V: TRBV28
DNA: TGTGCCAGCAGTTTATTATGGGACAGGGTATCTGCTGGGGCCAACGTCCTGACTTTC
CDR3: CASSLLWDRVSAGANVLTF

J: TRBJ2-1
D: TRBD2
size: -
V: TRBV5-1
DNA: TGCGCCAGCAGCTTGCAGGGAGGGTGGGGCAATGAGCAGTTCTTC
CDR3: CASSLQGGWGNEQFF

J: TRBJ1-2
D: -
size: -
V: TRBV5-1
DNA: TGCGCCAGCAGCTTGGTACCTCTAGGTGCAGGGATTAACTATGGCTACACCTTC
CDR3: CASSLVPLGAGINYGYTF

J: TRBJ2-1
D: TRBD2
size: once
V: TRBV28
DNA: TGTGCCAGCACCTCTAGTCTAGCGGGGATCAATGAGCAGTTCTTC
CDR3: CASTSSLAGINEQFF

J: TRBJ2-5
D: -
size: -
V: TRBV7-9
DNA: TGTGCCAGCAGCACCGGGACAACGAACCAAGAGACCCAGTACTTC
CDR3: CASSTGTTNQETQYF

J: TRBJ1-2
D: -
size: once
V: TRBV6-1
DNA: TGTGCCACCCTTATCAGGGCCAGCACTAACTATGGCTACACCTTC
CDR3: CATLIRASTNYGYTF

J: TRBJ1-2
D: TRBD1
size: -
V: TRBV28
DNA: TGTGCCAGCAGTGCCCGGACAGGGACTAACTATGGCTACACCTTC
CDR3: CASSARTGTNYGYTF

J: TRBJ2-1
D: -
size: -
V: TRBV7-9
DNA: TGTGCCAGCAGCCCGGGCGGCTCCTACAATGAGCAGTTCTTC
CDR3: CASSPGGSYNEQFF

J: TRBJ2-3
D: -
size: -
V: TRBV11-3
DNA: TGTGCCAGCAGCTTATCCGGGGAGGCAGATACGCAGTATTTT
CDR3: CASSLSGEADTQYF

J: TRBJ2-6
D: TRBD2
size: -
V: TRBV19
DNA: TGTGCCAGTAACCCCCGAGTCGGGACTAGCGGGGCCTCTGGGGCCAACGTCCTGACTTTC
CDR3: CASNPRVGTSGASGANVLTF

J: TRBJ1-3
D: -
size: -
V: TRBV5-1
DNA: TGCGCCAGCAGCTTTGGGGCGTTTGAATCTGGAAACACCATATATTTT
CDR3: CASSFGAFESGNTIYF

J: TRBJ2-7
D: TRBD2
size: -
V: TRBV2
DNA: TGTGCCAGCAGGAGGGAGACTAGCGGGGTTTACGAGCAGTACTTC
CDR3: CASRRETSGVYEQYF

J: TRBJ2-2
D: -
size: -
V: TRBV7-8
DNA: TGTGCCAGCAGCTTTGTAACAGGGCCCGGGGAGCTGTTTTTT
CDR3: CASSFVTGPGELFF

J: TRBJ2-5
D: -
size: few
V: TRBV7-3
DNA: TGTGCCAGCAGCTTAAGATGTGCAGGGGAAGTTCGTGAGACCCAGTACTTC
CDR3: CASSLRCAGEVRETQYF

J: TRBJ2-3
D: TRBD2
size: -
V: TRBV11-3
DNA: TGTGCCAGCAGCCGGACTAGCGGCTACTCTTTAGATACGCAGTATTTT
CDR3: CASSRTSGYSLDTQYF

J: TRBJ1-1
D: -
size: many
V: TRBV19
DNA: TGTGCCAGTAGTATAGGAGGCAGAGCCTCTGAAGCTTTCTTT
CDR3: CASSIGGRASEAFF

J: TRBJ2-3
D: TRBD2
size: -
V: TRBV7-3
DNA: TGTGCCAGCAGCGGTCCTAGCGGGGGTATCACAGATACGCAGTATTTT
CDR3: CASSGPSGGITDTQYF

J: TRBJ2-7
D: -
size: -
V: TRBV7-8
DNA: TGTGCCAGCAGCTTAGCCAGGGGGGCCTACGAGCAGTACTTC
CDR3: CASSLARGAYEQYF

J: TRBJ1-2
D: -
size: -
V: TRBV5-4
DNA: TGTGCCAGCAGCCGCGGGGAGGGCTATGGCTACACCTTC
CDR3: CASSRGEGYGYTF

J: TRBJ2-7
D: -
size: -
V: TRBV4-3
DNA: TGCGCCAGCAGCCTCGGGGGCGGGGGGCAGTACTTC
CDR3: CASSLGGGGQYF

J: TRBJ2-2
D: TRBD2
size: -
V: TRBV10-2
DNA: TGCGCCAGCAGTGAAGGGCTAGCGGGAGGTTGGACCACCGGGGAGCTGTTTTTT
CDR3: CASSEGLAGGWTTGELFF

J: TRBJ2-7
D: TRBD2
size: -
V: TRBV30
DNA: TGTGCCTGGAGTGGACTAGCGGGAGAGCAGTACTTC
CDR3: CAWSGLAGEQYF

J: TRBJ2-5
D: -
size: -
V: TRBV7-2
DNA: TGTGCCAGCAGCTTCGGTAGCGGCCAAGAGACCCAGTACTTC
CDR3: CASSFGSGQETQYF

J: TRBJ1-4
D: -
size: -
V: TRBV18
DNA: TGTGCCAGCTCACCCCTTACAGCAGGGACTACAGGGGAAAAACTGTTTTTT
CDR3: CASSPLTAGTTGEKLFF

J: TRBJ2-7
D: -
size: -
V: TRBV2
DNA: TGTGCCAGCGGGGGGGCCTTAGGATCCTACGAGCAGTACTTC
CDR3: CASGGALGSYEQYF

J: TRBJ1-5
D: -
size: -
V: TRBV6-5
DNA: TGTGCCAGCAGCCCTCACCAGGGCAATCAGCCCCAGCATTTT
CDR3: CASSPHQGNQPQHF

J: TRBJ1-4
D: -
size: -
V: TRBV4-3
DNA: TGCGCCAGCAGCCTCGCGGGAGACGGAAAACTGTTTTTT
CDR3: CASSLAGDGKLFF

J: TRBJ2-7
D: -
size: -
V: TRBV5-1
DNA: TGCGCCAGCAGCCCCACGTCCTCCTACGAGCAGTACTTC
CDR3: CASSPTSSYEQYF

J: TRBJ2-7
D: -
size: once
V: TRBV14
DNA: TGTGCCAGCAGCACCTCCCCGGGAAGGGGCCCCTACGAGCAGTACTTC
CDR3: CASSTSPGRGPYEQYF

J: TRBJ2-1
D: -
size: -
V: TRBV11-1
DNA: TGTGCCAGCAGCTTCTCCGGAGGCAGATACAATGAGCAGTTCTTC
CDR3: CASSFSGGRYNEQFF

J: TRBJ2-1
D: -
size: -
V: TRBV29-1
DNA: TGCAGCGTCCCTCATCGTGGGATCTATGAGCAGTTCTTC
CDR3: CSVPHRGIYEQFF

J: TRBJ2-7
D: TRBD2
size: -
V: TRBV5-1
DNA: TGCGCCAGCAGCTTGGGGTCTAGCGGTACGTACGAGCAGTACTTC
CDR3: CASSLGSSGTYEQYF

J: TRBJ1-5
D: -
size: once
V: TRBV28
DNA: TGTGCCAGCAGTTCTATGGTACAGGCTAATCAGCCCCAGCATTTT
CDR3: CASSSMVQANQPQHF

J: TRBJ1-1
D: -
size: -
V: TRBV2
DNA: TGTGCCAGCTCCGTAAACACTGAAGCTTTCTTT
CDR3: CASSVNTEAFF

J: TRBJ2-3
D: -
size: -
V: TRBV19
DNA: TGTGCCAGTAGGGCAAGGGGTTATACAGATACGCAGTATTTT
CDR3: CASRARGYTDTQYF

J: TRBJ1-1
D: -
size: -
V: TRBV28
DNA: TGTGCCAGCAGTTCCCCACGCTCAAGCCAGAACACTGAAGCTTTCTTT
CDR3: CASSSPRSSQNTEAFF

J: TRBJ2-3
D: -
size: -
V: TRBV13
DNA: TGTGCCAGCAGCCCCGGGTCCTTGGTAGATACGCAGTATTTT
CDR3: CASSPGSLVDTQYF

J: TRBJ1-5
D: -
size: -
V: TRBV28
DNA: TGTGCCAGCAGTGAAACAGGGAGGAATCAGCCCCAGCATTTT
CDR3: CASSETGRNQPQHF

J: TRBJ2-2
D: TRBD1
size: -
V: TRBV19
DNA: TGTGCCAGTAGTGTACAGGGGCCCAACACCGGGGAGCTGTTTTTT
CDR3: CASSVQGPNTGELFF

J: TRBJ1-5
D: -
size: -
V: TRBV7-9
DNA: TGTGCCAGCAGCTTAGCGGGGGAGCAGCCCCAGCATTTT
CDR3: CASSLAGEQPQHF

J: TRBJ1-5
D: -
size: -
V: TRBV18
DNA: TGTGCCAGCTCACTTTCGATAGATCAGCCCCAGCATTTT
CDR3: CASSLSIDQPQHF